Sequencing of this TCR beta chain was carried out in a study of blood T cell repertoires in COVID-19. Study in general: Spain, Italy and the United States supplied samples that represented acute and convalescent COVID-19. Sources were T cells, B-cell-depleted T cells, or PBMCs; the material itself was cDNA or gDNA.

Sequenced by immunoSEQ multiplex PCR; TCRdb stores in-frame clones only, minus some. The data show hundreds of thousands of clones, 88% seen once. The CDR3 extends over 14 amino acids. The V gene's germline CDR1 is MGHRA and CDR2 YSYEKL. V shed 0 bases and J 6 bases; nucleotides not matched to a gene: 4. The material sequenced was peripheral blood. The sequence came from a woman in her twenties or thirties who had recovered from COVID-19. The V call is TRBV4-1, the J call TRBJ1-1; TRBD1 aligns across 7 bases. The CDR3 is CASSQDRGLSEAFF. CDR3 nucleotides: TGCGCCAGCAGCCAAGATAGGGGGCTGTCTGAAGCTTTCTTT.